The rows below give T cell receptor beta chains drawn from one sample of a study of OX40 agonist ivuxolimab in advanced cancers. TCRdb keeps only in-frame clones here, not all; method: immunoSEQ multiplex PCR. The data show 55,000 to 90,000 clones, approximately 86% seen once. This sample comprised CD4+ or CD8+ T cells sorted from blood, obtained in a trial of the OX40 agonist ivuxolimab. Receptors were obtained from an adult with an advanced solid tumor such as melanoma, head and neck, liver or kidney cancer. The CDR3 runs from the conserved cysteine through the conserved F or W. The D gene is left open where the match is weak. Not every row has a clone size; where given, it reads once, few, many or a size class.

TRBV30	.	.	TRBJ2-5	TGTGCCGCAAGAAACAGGGACCAAGAGACCCAGTACTTC	CAARNRDQETQYF
TRBV4-2	.	.	TRBJ1-2	TGTGCCAGCAGCCCCCGACAGAGGATGGACTATGGCTACACCTTC	CASSPRQRMDYGYTF
TRBV27	.	.	TRBJ2-7	TGTGCCAGCCCCGTGGACTTTGGGTACGAGCAGTACTTC	CASPVDFGYEQYF
TRBV5-1	.	.	TRBJ2-7	TGCGCCAGCAGCTTGGAAGGCGGGCAGGGGTCCGAGCAGTACTTC	CASSLEGGQGSEQYF
TRBV6-5	TRBD1	.	TRBJ2-7	TGTGCCAGCAGAGAGACAGGGCTGTGGACTTACGAGCAGTACTTC	CASRETGLWTYEQYF
TRBV9	TRBD1	.	TRBJ2-3	TGTGCCAGCAGCGTAGCTACGACAGGGGGCACAGATACGCAGTATTTT	CASSVATTGGTDTQYF
TRBV30	.	.	TRBJ2-3	TGTGCCTGGAGCCCAGGGACCCCAGATACGCAGTATTTT	CAWSPGTPDTQYF
TRBV2	.	once	TRBJ2-7	TGTGCCAGCAGTGGGGCCTACGAGCAGTACTTC	CASSGAYEQYF
TRBV18	TRBD2	.	TRBJ2-7	TGTGCCAGCTCACCAATCAGCGGGAGTTACGAGCAGTACTTC	CASSPISGSYEQYF
TRBV6-5	TRBD2	.	TRBJ2-5	TGTGCCAGCAGTCCGGGACTAGCGGGGGAGACCCAGTACTTC	CASSPGLAGETQYF
TRBV15	.	.	TRBJ2-5	TGTGCCACCAGCAGAGACAGGGGAGGGCAAGAGACCCAGTACTTC	CATSRDRGGQETQYF
TRBV29-1	.	.	TRBJ1-1	TGCAGCGTTTTAGGGGGGTCCCTCAAGAACACTGAAGCTTTCTTT	CSVLGGSLKNTEAFF
TRBV6-6	TRBD1	few	TRBJ1-2	TGTGCCAGCAGGCCCGGACAGGGTGGATACCATGGCTACACCTTC	CASRPGQGGYHGYTF
TRBV19	.	.	TRBJ2-7	TGTGCCAGTAGTATAGAGGCCAGGGACGGCGAGCAGTACTTC	CASSIEARDGEQYF
TRBV6-5	TRBD1	.	TRBJ2-1	TGTGCCAGCAGCAAGGGACAGGGTCTACAAAATGAGCAGTTCTTC	CASSKGQGLQNEQFF
TRBV11-1	.	.	TRBJ1-5	TGTGCCAGCAGTACCGACAGGTTCAATCAGCCCCAGCATTTT	CASSTDRFNQPQHF
TRBV11-2	TRBD1	.	TRBJ2-6	TGTGCCAGCAGTTCGTTTGCGGGGACAGGGGAATATGGGGCCAACGTCCTGACTTTC	CASSSFAGTGEYGANVLTF
TRBV7-7	TRBD2	.	TRBJ2-7	TGTGCCAGCAGCTTAGGGGGGGGTAGCGAGCAGTACTTC	CASSLGGGSEQYF
TRBV6-6	TRBD2	.	TRBJ2-1	TGTGCCAGCAGTTACCCGACTAGCTGGGAGCAGTTCTTC	CASSYPTSWEQFF
TRBV19	TRBD1	.	TRBJ2-5	TGTGCCAGTAGTAGGGACAGGGGAGAGACCCAGTACTTC	CASSRDRGETQYF
TRBV30	TRBD2	.	TRBJ2-5	TGTGCCTGGAGTCGCGGGGGGGAGGCAGAGACCCAGTACTTC	CAWSRGGEAETQYF
TRBV5-6	.	.	TRBJ1-2	TGTGCCAGCAGCTTGCTTGAGTTCTCAAACTATGGCTACACCTTC	CASSLLEFSNYGYTF
TRBV7-3	.	once	TRBJ1-5	TGTGCCAGCAGCCCGACGTCGATAGGGGTTGGCAATCAGCCCCAGCATTTT	CASSPTSIGVGNQPQHF
TRBV11-1	.	.	TRBJ2-6	TGTGCCAGCAGCTTAGTCGCGGGGACCGGGGCCAACGTCCTGACTTTC	CASSLVAGTGANVLTF
TRBV7-3	.	.	TRBJ2-2	TGTGCCAGCAGCTTCACCTACAGGGCCGGGGAGCTGTTTTTT	CASSFTYRAGELFF
TRBV20-1	.	few	TRBJ2-7	TGCAGTGCTAGAGATCAATACGAGCAGTACTTC	CSARDQYEQYF
TRBV28	.	.	TRBJ1-2	TGTGCCAGCAGTCTCCCCCCCGGTAGGGGTTTTAACTATGGCTACACCTTC	CASSLPPGRGFNYGYTF
TRBV6-1	.	.	TRBJ2-1	TGTGCCAGCGCCCCGGGGCAGGACAGTTACAATGAGCAGTTCTTC	CASAPGQDSYNEQFF
TRBV6-1	.	.	TRBJ2-1	TGTGCCAGCAGTGAAGTAGGCGGGAACAATGAGCAGTTCTTC	CASSEVGGNNEQFF
TRBV15	.	.	TRBJ1-4	TGTGCCACCAGCGGGGGGGACGACGAAAAACTGTTTTTT	CATSGGDDEKLFF
TRBV6-5	.	.	TRBJ1-5	TGTGCCAGCAGTTATCATTTCAGGGGACGACAGCCCCAGCATTTT	CASSYHFRGRQPQHF
TRBV9	TRBD1	.	TRBJ2-7	TGTGCCAGCAGCGTAGGACAGGGCCACGAGCAGTACTTC	CASSVGQGHEQYF
TRBV27	.	.	TRBJ2-1	TGTGCCAGCAGTTTATCTGGGCTCCCCTCCTACAATGAGCAGTTCTTC	CASSLSGLPSYNEQFF
TRBV28	TRBD1	.	TRBJ1-2	TGTGCCAGCAGTTTAAGTTTCGGGACAGGGTATGGCTACACCTTC	CASSLSFGTGYGYTF
TRBV10-3	TRBD2	.	TRBJ2-2	TGTGCCTCAAGGGGGGCTAGCGGGTTCACCGGGGAGCTGTTTTTT	CASRGASGFTGELFF
TRBV2	.	.	TRBJ2-3	TGTGCCAGCAGTGAACGCTATAGCACAGATACGCAGTATTTT	CASSERYSTDTQYF
TRBV10-3	.	.	TRBJ2-5	TGTGCCATCAGTGAGAGTCACAGAAAAGAGACCCAGTACTTC	CAISESHRKETQYF
TRBV4-1	TRBD1	.	TRBJ1-1	TGCGCCAGCAGCCAAGGGACAGGGGAGGAAGCTTTCTTT	CASSQGTGEEAFF
TRBV11-1	.	.	TRBJ1-1	TGTGCCAGCAGCCCCAGTTGGGGATGGAACACTGAAGCTTTCTTT	CASSPSWGWNTEAFF
TRBV29-1	TRBD2	.	TRBJ2-1	TGCAGCGTTGAGAGGGGAGCGGGAGGTAATGAGCAGTTCTTC	CSVERGAGGNEQFF
TRBV7-2	.	once	TRBJ2-2	TGTGCCAGCAGCCTCCGACAGTCTACCGGGGAGCTGTTTTTT	CASSLRQSTGELFF
TRBV7-9	.	.	TRBJ2-6	TGTGCCAGCAGCCCTGAGGTCTCTGGGGCCAACGTCCTGACTTTC	CASSPEVSGANVLTF
TRBV6-1	.	.	TRBJ1-2	TGTGCCAGCAGTGAAAGGGACATAAAGGGAGGCTACACCTTC	CASSERDIKGGYTF
TRBV7-8	TRBD2	.	TRBJ2-5	TGTGCCAGCAGCTTGGGACTAGCGGCTGGGGAGACCCAGTACTTC	CASSLGLAAGETQYF
TRBV7-3	TRBD1	.	TRBJ2-2	TGTGCCAGCAGCTTAGGTGGACAGGGGAACACCGGGGAGCTGTTTTTT	CASSLGGQGNTGELFF
TRBV7-2	TRBD1	few	TRBJ2-3	TGTGCCAGCAGCTTAGGGACAGGGCGAGATACGCAGTATTTT	CASSLGTGRDTQYF
TRBV19	TRBD1	.	TRBJ1-4	TGTGCCAGTAGTATACGACAGGGGGGCGAAAAACTGTTTTTT	CASSIRQGGEKLFF
TRBV7-6	TRBD2	.	TRBJ2-2	TGTGCCAGCAGCTTAAGTAGCGGGGGGGCGAGCACCGGGGAGCTGTTTTTT	CASSLSSGGASTGELFF
TRBV4-1	.	.	TRBJ1-2	TGCGCCAGCAGCCAAGAACTAAGGGGCTTCTATGGCTACACCTTC	CASSQELRGFYGYTF
TRBV11-2	TRBD1	.	TRBJ1-2	TGTGCCAGCAGCTTAGGGCAGGGGGCGAGGGGCTACACCTTC	CASSLGQGARGYTF
TRBV25-1	TRBD2	.	TRBJ2-4	TGTGCCAGCAGTCAACTAGCGGGAGGGCCAATCATTCAGTACTTC	CASSQLAGGPIIQYF
TRBV7-6	TRBD2	.	TRBJ2-2	TGTGCCAGCAGCTTCGGGGGGTTTCAGACCGGGGAGCTGTTTTTT	CASSFGGFQTGELFF